The 25 T cell receptor beta chains below were found in one sample sequenced in a study of blood T cell repertoires in COVID-19. Repertoires were generated with immunoSEQ multiplex PCR, while TCRdb's copy carries only in-frame clones and drops some. Here the sample spans some 100,000 clones, roughly 80% being singletons. Input material: peripheral blood. The receptors derive from a man aged 55 to 70 with acute or convalescent COVID-19.

The chain recombines TRBV10-3 with TRBJ1-4; D might be TRBD1 (6 bases). The V end lost 10 bases, the J end lost 3 bases, and 18 bases lay between the germline ends. The germline V gene encodes CDR1 ENHRY and CDR2 SYGVKD. CDR3 length equals 15 residues. For the CDR3, the DNA is TGTGCCAGCCGGGGACACGGGAAGGCTAATGAAAAACTGTTTTTT. It is translated as CASRGHGKANEKLFF.

The chain employs TRBV3-1 (or the pseudogene TRBV3-2) and TRBJ1-3; 10 bases agree with TRBD1. CDR1 and CDR2 from the germline V gene are LGHDT and YNNKEL (reference sequence). CDR3 length: 15 residues. Unmatched junction bases numbered 8, after V lost 3 bases and J lost 9 bases. For the CDR3, the DNA is TGTGCCAGCAGCCAGGCCGGGACAGGGGTGGGCACCATATATTTT. Amino acid sequence: CASSQAGTGVGTIYF.

The chain combines TRBV18 with TRBJ2-2, with 10 bases aligning to TRBD1. Germline V gives CDR1 KGHSH, CDR2 LQKENI. The CDR3 length is 15 residues. The junction had 8 bases not matched to a gene; V was cut back by 8 bases and J by 5 bases. CDR3 region: CASTDRGLRTGELFF. The CDR3 nucleotides read TGTGCCAGCACAGACAGGGGGCTACGGACCGGGGAGCTGTTTTTT.

The V call is TRBV29-1, the J call TRBJ2-3, with TRBD1 as a possible D gene (5 bases). Trimming stripped 3 bases from V and 3 bases from J, with 10 bases between. Germline lookup yields CDR1 SQVTM and CDR2 ANQGSEA. The CDR3 runs 13 residues. The CDR3 is CSVDPQATDTQYF. In DNA, the CDR3 is TGCAGCGTTGACCCACAGGCGACAGATACGCAGTATTTT.

The genes are TRBV7-9 and TRBJ2-7; possible D gene TRBD1, 6 bases. The germline V gene encodes CDR1 SEHNR and CDR2 FQNEAQ (reference sequence). The germline V and J ends were trimmed by 1 base and 3 bases, with 19 bases remaining between them. The CDR3 sequence is 17 residues long. Here the CDR3 DNA reads TGTGCCAGCAGCTTAGGGGGCACCGGGACACGGTACTACGAGCAGTACTTC. This gives the protein CASSLGGTGTRYYEQYF.

The chain has TRBV28 and TRBJ2-1; 7 bases match TRBD2. Germline-derived CDR1 and CDR2 are MDHEN and SYDVKM. V shed 4 bases, J shed 5 bases, and the junction held 8 bases outside the gene matches. This CDR3 is 15 amino acids long. Here the CDR3 DNA reads TGTGCCAGCAGTTATCCGGGACTACCAAACAATGAGCAGTTCTTC. This translates into CASSYPGLPNNEQFF.

The chain has TRBV9 and TRBJ2-1, with TRBD2 matching over 12 bases. From germline, CDR1 is SGDLS and CDR2 YYNGEE. V dropped 4 bases and J dropped 5; count of bases not matched to a gene: 13. The CDR3 spans 18 residues. CDR3 in amino acids: CASSPRTSGNRRHNEQFF. As DNA, the CDR3 is TGTGCCAGCAGCCCCCGGACTAGCGGGAATCGCCGACACAATGAGCAGTTCTTC. The variable domain in full, completed from reference TRBV9 and TRBJ2-1, reads DSGVTQTPKHLITATGQRVTLRCSPRSGDLSVYWYQQSLDQGLQFLIQYYNGEERAKGNILERFSAQQFPDLHSELNLSSLELGDSALYFCASSPRTSGNRRHNEQFFGPGTRLTVL.

This chain uses TRBV30 with TRBJ1-1, with D unclear. Trimming left V 0 bases short and J 4 bases short, with 9 bases between. The CDR3 length is 13 residues. Germline CDR1 GTSNPN, CDR2 SVGIG (reference sequence). CDR3 sequence reads: CAWSVGGSTEAFF. CDR3 nucleotides: TGTGCCTGGAGTGTAGGAGGGTCCACTGAAGCTTTCTTT.

The chain links TRBV18 to TRBJ2-2; 7 bases line up with TRBD2. This CDR3 is 18 amino acids long. Germline CDR1 and CDR2: KGHSH and LQKENI. V was clipped by 0 bases and J by 3 bases; unmatched bases: 10. This CDR3 is CASSPPALLAGDTGELFF. In nucleotides, the CDR3 is TGTGCCAGCTCACCACCGGCTCTGCTGGCGGGAGACACCGGGGAGCTGTTTTTT.

The chain combines TRBV2 with TRBJ2-1; tentative D call: TRBD1 (6 bases). The ends were cut back, 6 bases at V and 0 bases at J, with 12 bases in the middle. Germline V CDR1 and CDR2: SNHLY, FYNNEI. CDR3 size: 15 residues. CDR3 DNA: TGTGCCAGCAGGGCCAGGGGCGTCTCCTACAATGAGCAGTTCTTC. Translated: CASRARGVSYNEQFF.

V and J are TRBV4-2 and TRBJ1-5; 7 positions match TRBD1. Germline CDR1 reads LGHNA; CDR2 reads YNFKEQ. This CDR3 has 15 amino acids. The V and J ends lost 1 base and 2 bases, in that order; junction bases with no gene match: 2. The CDR3 sequence is CASSQGTGGNQPQHF. Written as DNA, the CDR3 is TGTGCCAGCAGCCAAGGCACAGGGGGCAATCAGCCCCAGCATTTT.

This clone was observed a few times. The genes are TRBV4-2 and TRBJ2-1; 12 bases match TRBD2. This CDR3 spans 15 amino acids. V lost 1 base and J lost 9; bases outside the gene matches: 4. CDR1 is LGHNA, CDR2 YNFKEQ, per germline. The CDR3 bases are TGTGCCAGCAGCCAAGTACTAGCGGGAGGTTTTGAGCAGTTCTTC. It is translated as CASSQVLAGGFEQFF.

This clone was counted once. V gene TRBV27 combines with J gene TRBJ2-7; 10 bases map to TRBD1. Germline V gives CDR1 MNHEY, CDR2 SMNVEV (reference sequence). The ends lost 3 bases at V and 3 bases at J; junction bases unmatched: 5. The CDR3 has 15 amino acids. As DNA, the CDR3 is TGTGCCAGCAGTTTCCTCCGGGACAGGGGCTACGAGCAGTACTTC. This codes for CASSFLRDRGYEQYF.

The chain employs TRBV9 and TRBJ2-1, with 7 bases lining up with TRBD1. The CDR3 loop spans 15 amino acids. Germline CDR1 reads SGDLS; CDR2 reads YYNGEE. Unmatched junction bases numbered 8, after V lost 0 bases and J lost 8 bases. The CDR3 loop reads CASSVAGTVFDEQFF. CDR3 DNA: TGTGCCAGCAGCGTAGCGGGGACAGTTTTCGATGAGCAGTTCTTC.

This chain joins TRBV27 and TRBJ2-3; D is undetermined. This CDR3 contains 15 residues. Trimming removed 3 bases at V and 0 bases at J, with 10 bases between. Looked up from germline, CDR1 is MNHEY and CDR2 is SMNVEV (reference sequence). CDR3 loop: CASSLPETSTDTQYF. The CDR3 coding sequence is TGTGCCAGCAGTTTGCCAGAGACTAGCACAGATACGCAGTATTTT.

The chain couples TRBV3-1 (or the pseudogene TRBV3-2) to TRBJ2-1, with 7 positions matching TRBD1. This CDR3 region has 17 residues. Germline V gives CDR1 LGHDT, CDR2 YNNKEL (reference sequence). The trim removed 3 bases at V and 3 bases at J, leaving 11 bases unmatched. This CDR3 is CASSHPLDRWGYNEQFF. The CDR3 DNA reads as TGTGCCAGCAGCCACCCTCTGGACAGGTGGGGCTACAATGAGCAGTTCTTC.

The V call is TRBV7-9, the J call TRBJ2-1; 8 nucleotides align to TRBD2. The V and J ends lost 1 base and 6 bases, in that order; junction bases with no gene match: 8. Germline CDR1 is SEHNR and CDR2 is FQNEAQ (reference sequence). This CDR3 is built from 16 residues. The CDR3 DNA reads TGTGCCAGCAGCTTAGACGGAGCGGGAGCAGGCAATGAGCAGTTCTTC. Translating gives CASSLDGAGAGNEQFF.

This chain links TRBV6-5 with TRBJ2-1, with 9 positions matching TRBD2. Germline values: CDR1 MNHEY, CDR2 SVGAGI. Trimming removed 4 bases from V and 7 bases from J; junction bases left unmatched: 8. This CDR3 has 15 residues. The CDR3 here is CASSLSGRRPNEQFF. CDR3 DNA: TGTGCCAGCAGTTTAAGCGGGAGGCGCCCGAATGAGCAGTTCTTC.

The V gene is TRBV7-2, the J gene TRBJ2-1, with a possible D match to TRBD2 (5 bases). V lost 3 bases and J 4 bases, leaving 10 bases between the germline ends. This CDR3 spans 14 amino acids. Germline assignment: CDR1 SGHTA and CDR2 FQGNSA. The CDR3 region has the DNA TGTGCCAGCAGCTTTACGCGGGCGTACAATGAGCAGTTCTTC. Translation: CASSFTRAYNEQFF.

The chain joins TRBV7-8 to TRBJ1-2, with D unclear. Trimming removed 1 base from V and 0 bases from J, with 27 bases in between. The CDR3 length is 21 residues. Germline V gene lookup returns CDR1 SGHVS and CDR2 FQNEAQ. This chain's CDR3 is CASSLGIGKGPLIEPNYGYTF. The CDR3 coding sequence is TGTGCCAGCAGCTTAGGTATCGGGAAGGGTCCACTAATCGAACCTAACTATGGCTACACCTTC.

V gene TRBV20-1 combines with J gene TRBJ2-7; D is perhaps TRBD2 (6 bases). This CDR3 has 11 amino acids. The V and J ends lost 1 base and 9 bases respectively, with 10 bases between them. The germline V gene has CDR1 DFQATT and CDR2 SNEGSKA (reference sequence). DNA for the CDR3: TGCAGTGCTAGAGTAAGGGAGGCGCAGTACTTC. Amino acid sequence: CSARVREAQYF.

This chain uses TRBV4-3 with TRBJ2-2, with D uncertain. Looked up from germline, CDR1 is LGHNA and CDR2 is YSLEER. V lost 2 bases and J lost 4, with 14 bases in between. The CDR3 has 16 amino acids. This CDR3 is CASSQSHPPGTGELFF. CDR3 bases: TGCGCCAGCAGCCAATCGCACCCTCCGGGCACCGGGGAGCTGTTTTTT.

This chain connects TRBV6-2 or TRBV6-3 to TRBJ2-5; 10 bases fit TRBD2. The trim removed 5 bases at V and 2 bases at J, leaving 8 bases unmatched. In germline, CDR1 is MNHEY, CDR2 SVGEGT. The CDR3 totals 16 residues. The CDR3 DNA sequence: TGTGCCAGCAGTCTACTTCTAGCGGGGGTACAAGAGACCCAGTACTTC. It translates to CASSLLLAGVQETQYF.

CDR3 sequence: CASSQGTRAQETQYF. The CDR3 DNA reads TGTGCCAGCAGCCAGGGGACTAGAGCACAAGAGACCCAGTACTTC. V is TRBV14 and J is TRBJ2-5; 8 bases align to TRBD2. Germline loops: CDR1 SGHDN, CDR2 FVKESK. The CDR3 spans 15 residues. With 3 bases clipped from V and 2 bases from J, the junction kept 5 bases outside the gene matches.

In this sample, this clone turned up a few times. The chain employs TRBV11-2 and TRBJ1-2; a possible D gene is TRBD1 (5 bases). The V end was cut by 0 bases, the J end by 6 bases, with 8 bases between. Germline CDR1 and CDR2: SGHAT and FQNNGV. CDR3 length equals 13 residues. The CDR3 nucleotides read TGTGCCAGCAGCTTAGACAGGGTGGATGGCTACACCTTC. It encodes CASSLDRVDGYTF.